A selection of T cell receptor beta chains follows, all from one sample in a study of tumour-infiltrating T cells in Burkitt lymphoma. Produced via immunoSEQ multiplex PCR; TCRdb's table is partial and in-frame only. Here the sample spans 650 to 850 clones, approximately 80% being singletons. The material sequenced was tumor tissue. These receptors all stem from a human donor with diffuse large B-cell lymphoma. Some clones in this sample may be carry-over from other donors' samples. The CDR3 runs from the conserved cysteine through the conserved F or W. D genes are given only for firm matches. Clone size is not always given. Where it is, it says once, few, many or a class for expanded clones.

clone_size	v_call	d_call	j_call	cdr3_nt	cdr3_aa
-	TRBV2	-	TRBJ1-1	TGTGCCAGCAGTGTTACCCGTGAAGCTTTCTTT	CASSVTREAFF
-	TRBV7-3	-	TRBJ1-6	TGTGCCAGCAGCTTATTTCCCAGCTCCTATAATTCACCCCTCCACTTT	CASSLFPSSYNSPLHF
-	TRBV5-4	-	TRBJ1-5	TGTGCCAGCAGCTTGAATCAGGGACCCAATCAGCCCCAGCATTTT	CASSLNQGPNQPQHF
few	TRBV29-1	-	TRBJ2-5	TGCAGCGCACGACTACTGCAAGAGACCCAGTACTTC	CSARLLQETQYF
-	TRBV2	TRBD1	TRBJ2-3	TGTGCCAGCAGTTCCGGGACAGACACAGATACGCAGTATTTT	CASSSGTDTDTQYF
-	TRBV29-1	-	TRBJ2-5	TGCAGCGTTGAAGATTATTGGGGGGCCGGGGAGACCCAGTACTTC	CSVEDYWGAGETQYF
-	TRBV13	TRBD1	TRBJ2-3	TGTGCCAGCAGCTTCCGGGACAGCGGCACAGATACGCAGTATTTT	CASSFRDSGTDTQYF
-	TRBV28	TRBD1	TRBJ1-2	TGTGCCAGCAGCCAAAACCCGGGACAGGGTAACTATGGCTACACCTTC	CASSQNPGQGNYGYTF
-	TRBV9	-	TRBJ2-3	TGTGCCAGCACCCCCCTCGGGGATACGCAGTATTTT	CASTPLGDTQYF
-	TRBV4-1	TRBD2	TRBJ2-5	TGCGCCAGCAGCCAATTCCCCCAGCGGGGGGACGAGCACCAAGAGACCCAGTACTTC	CASSQFPQRGDEHQETQYF
-	TRBV18	TRBD1	TRBJ2-3	TGTGCCAGCTCACCGGGACAGGGCACAGATACGCAGTATTTT	CASSPGQGTDTQYF
-	TRBV27	TRBD2	TRBJ2-1	TGTGCCAGCAGTTCAAAGCGGGAGTGGTTCTACAATGAGCAGTTCTTC	CASSSKREWFYNEQFF
-	TRBV27	TRBD1	TRBJ1-5	TGTGCCAGCAGTGATCGTCAGGGGGCGCGCAGCAATCAGCCCCAGCATTTT	CASSDRQGARSNQPQHF
-	TRBV29-1	-	TRBJ1-1	TGCAGCGTTAACACAGTGGCCCTGGCTTTCTTT	CSVNTVALAFF
-	TRBV6-1	-	TRBJ1-1	TGTGCCAGCAGAGAACAGGTCACCCGGGGTGAAGCTTTCTTT	CASREQVTRGEAFF
-	TRBV9	TRBD2	TRBJ2-7	TGTGCCAGCAGCCCCCATACTAGCGGACCTTCGGGTGAGCAGTACTTC	CASSPHTSGPSGEQYF
-	TRBV23-1	-	TRBJ1-2	TGCGCCAGCAGTCAAAGAAACTATGGCTACACCTTC	CASSQRNYGYTF
-	TRBV7-2	-	TRBJ1-2	TGTGCCAGCAGCCCCCAGGGTATCGGCTACACCTTC	CASSPQGIGYTF
-	TRBV19	TRBD2	TRBJ2-3	TGTGCCAGTAGTATCCGCGGGGGGGATACGCAGTATTTT	CASSIRGGDTQYF
-	TRBV6-1	-	TRBJ2-3	TGTGCCAGCAGTGAGGGCAGCCGCACAGATACGCAGTATTTT	CASSEGSRTDTQYF
-	TRBV6-6	-	TRBJ1-2	TGTGCCATCATCGGTGATGGGGCTAACTATGGCTACACCTTC	CAIIGDGANYGYTF
-	TRBV19	-	TRBJ2-2	TGTGCCAGTTCGCAGGGGCCCCAGCCCGGGGAGCTGTTTTTT	CASSQGPQPGELFF
-	TRBV7-2	-	TRBJ1-2	TGTGCCAGCAGCCCGGGGGTCCGGGGGATTGAGGATGGCTACACCTTC	CASSPGVRGIEDGYTF
-	TRBV2	TRBD1	TRBJ1-2	TGTGCCAGCAGGGCGACAGGGGCCTATGGCTACACCTTC	CASRATGAYGYTF
-	TRBV28	-	TRBJ2-1	TGTGCCAGCAGTTTGGCCTTCGGGGATGAGCAGTTCTTC	CASSLAFGDEQFF
-	TRBV29-1	TRBD2	TRBJ2-5	TGCAGCGTTGAAGAAGGCAGTTGGGGGGGGACCCAGTACTTC	CSVEEGSWGGTQYF
once	TRBV5-1	-	TRBJ1-1	TGCGCCAGCAGCTTAGAAGCTCCGAGCGCTGAAGCTTTCTTT	CASSLEAPSAEAFF